The rows below give T cell receptor beta chains drawn from one sample of a study of blood T cell repertoires in COVID-19. Measured with immunoSEQ multiplex PCR; TCRdb has only the in-frame clones, and not every one. The sample records roughly 500,000 clones, over 75% being singletons. Sequencing was carried out using PBMCs or T cells enriched from blood (not recorded which). These receptors were obtained from a middle-aged woman who had recovered from COVID-19. The CDR3 runs from the conserved cysteine through the conserved F or W. D genes are given only for firm matches. Clone size, where shown, is once, few, many, or a class for clones that have expanded.

J gene	clone size	V gene	D gene	CDR3 DNA	CDR3 protein
TRBJ1-3	once	TRBV19	TRBD1	TGTGCCAGTAGTATCTCCAAGACAGGGCCCGGAAACACCATATATTTT	CASSISKTGPGNTIYF
TRBJ2-7	NA	TRBV3-1/TRBV3-2	TRBD2	TGTGCCAGCAGACTGACGACTAGCGGGAGCAGCTCCTACGAGCAGTACTTC	CASRLTTSGSSSYEQYF
TRBJ2-2	NA	TRBV5-4	TRBD1	TGTGCCAGCAGCCAGGGACAGAGCACCGGGGAGCTGTTTTTT	CASSQGQSTGELFF
TRBJ1-6	many	TRBV7-9	TRBD1	TGTGCCAGCAGCGACTCCGGGACAGGGGTTCCCTCCTATAATTCACCCCTCCACTTT	CASSDSGTGVPSYNSPLHF
TRBJ2-3	NA	TRBV10-3	TRBD2	TGTGCCATCAGGCCGGGACTAGCGGGGGCCAAGGATACGCAGTATTTT	CAIRPGLAGAKDTQYF
TRBJ1-1	NA	TRBV6-5	NA	TGTGCCAGCAGTTCCCCCGCGGGGGTAGGGACTGAAGCTTTCTTT	CASSSPAGVGTEAFF
TRBJ1-1	few	TRBV10-3	TRBD1	TGTGCCACCAAACCGGGACAGGGGGCAGGGGACACTGAAGCTTTCTTT	CATKPGQGAGDTEAFF
TRBJ1-1	NA	TRBV2	TRBD1	TGTGCCAGCAGGCGGGACAGGGGTGGCGGAGCTTTCTTT	CASRRDRGGGAFF
TRBJ2-7	NA	TRBV19	TRBD2	TGTGCCAGTAGTCCTTCACTAGCGGGAGGGGCCGAGCAGTACTTC	CASSPSLAGGAEQYF
TRBJ1-1	NA	TRBV5-4	TRBD1	TGTGCCAGCAGCTCCGGGACAGGGGGCTTTGAAGCTTTCTTT	CASSSGTGGFEAFF
TRBJ1-1	NA	TRBV19	NA	TGTGCCAGTAGCCAATCGGGACTCATGAACACTGAAGCTTTCTTT	CASSQSGLMNTEAFF
TRBJ2-2	NA	TRBV18	TRBD2	TGTGCCAGCTCACTCGGGACTACCTTCACCGGGGAGCTGTTTTTT	CASSLGTTFTGELFF
TRBJ2-7	once	TRBV5-1	TRBD1	TGCGCCAGCAGCCTCTCGAACAGGGGGAGGTTCGGCTACGAGCAGTACTTC	CASSLSNRGRFGYEQYF
TRBJ2-1	NA	TRBV6-2/TRBV6-3	TRBD2	TGTGCCAGCAGTTGGCCGGGACTAGAAGTGGAGCAGTTCTTC	CASSWPGLEVEQFF
TRBJ2-1	NA	TRBV7-6	NA	TGTGCCAGCAGCCGAACTACAGGGTACAATGAGCAGTTCTTC	CASSRTTGYNEQFF
TRBJ1-1	NA	TRBV12-5	TRBD1	TGTGCTAGTGCCCATGGACAGGGAGGCACTGAAGCTTTCTTT	CASAHGQGGTEAFF
TRBJ2-7	NA	TRBV19	TRBD1	TGTGCCAGTAGTATCAGAGGGGGTAACAGGGGTTCCACCTACGAGCAGTACTTC	CASSIRGGNRGSTYEQYF
TRBJ1-2	NA	TRBV28	NA	TGTGCCAGCAGTTTGTTTTTAACACCTCGAGGAACGGGCTACACCTTC	CASSLFLTPRGTGYTF
TRBJ2-7	NA	TRBV29-1	NA	TGCAGCGCTTTGACAGAAAACGAGCAGTACTTC	CSALTENEQYF
TRBJ2-2	once	TRBV4-2	TRBD2	TGTGCCAGCAGCCAAGCGTCTAGCGGGAGGCACGGGGAGCTGTTTTTT	CASSQASSGRHGELFF
TRBJ1-1	NA	TRBV5-6	NA	TGTGCCAGCAGCCGACTGAGAGGGAACACTGAAGCTTTCTTT	CASSRLRGNTEAFF
TRBJ1-2	NA	TRBV27	TRBD1	TGTGCCAGCAGTCTGACAGGGGGCTTTGGCTACACCTTC	CASSLTGGFGYTF
TRBJ2-5	once	TRBV4-3	NA	TGCGCCAGCAGCCAACAGAGACAGGGAGGATCGGAGACCCAGTACTTC	CASSQQRQGGSETQYF
TRBJ1-3	NA	TRBV27	TRBD1	TGTGCCAGCAGTTTATCCTCAAACTTAGGGACAGCTGGAAACACCATATATTTT	CASSLSSNLGTAGNTIYF
TRBJ2-5	NA	TRBV9	NA	TGTGCCAGCAGCGTAGGGCAGGATGAGACCCAGTACTTC	CASSVGQDETQYF
TRBJ2-2	NA	TRBV7-7	NA	TGTGCTAGCAGCTTAGCCCCCGGCAGGGGTCACGGGGAGCTGTTTTTT	CASSLAPGRGHGELFF
TRBJ2-1	NA	TRBV19	NA	TGTGCCAGTAGTAGAGAGGCGGACTTGGTTTACAATGAGCAGTTCTTC	CASSREADLVYNEQFF
TRBJ2-1	NA	TRBV29-1	NA	TGCAGCGTTGATATGGGCAGGGGTAATGAGCAGTTCTTC	CSVDMGRGNEQFF